This T cell receptor (beta chain) was sequenced for a study of blood T cell repertoires in COVID-19. Study background: From the United States, Italy and Spain came samples of acute and convalescent COVID-19.

Adults between roughly 18 and 95 years of age took part from fewer than 30 US areas. Membership in each cohort depended on participant-reported clinical history. In the original analysis: Reference gene primer amplification gave nucleated cell count estimates. Profiled with immunoSEQ multiplex PCR; TCRdb holds only in-frame clones, not every one. V and J calls and clone size are those listed in that table; D and trimming were worked out from the DNA. The sample records approximately 300,000 clones, more than 75% being singletons. The CDR3 consists of 13 residues. Per the germline V gene, CDR1 is MNHEY and CDR2 is SVGAGI. Trimming removed 6 bases from V and 11 bases from J, with 19 bases in between.

The TCR sequence derives from a man younger than 40 who had recovered from COVID-19. Specimen: PBMCs or T cells enriched from blood (not recorded which). The rearrangement uses TRBV6-5 and TRBJ1-1, with D perhaps matching TRBD1 (6 bases). In nucleotides, the CDR3 is TGTGCCAGCAGCCAAGACAGGATTGGAGTGGCTTTCTTT. Translation: CASSQDRIGVAFF.